The entry that follows covers one TCR beta chain sequence. Its antigen is not known. The table came from immunoSEQ multiplex PCR; TCRdb's copy has only in-frame clones and leaves some out. The top ten hold under 4% of the sample, which has about 150,000 clones, 92% seen once. This CDR3 spans 16 amino acids. The germline gives CDR1 LNHDA, CDR2 SQIVND (reference sequence). Trimming cost V 3 bases and J 3 bases, with 15 bases left between them. This sample was included in a study of T cell responses to AZD1222 COVID-19 vaccine. Study-level points and caveats: Reportedly, nearly half the spike-specific TCRs target unmutated variant regions. Donors were mostly white British, more females; clonal diversity possibly underestimated.

The chain couples TRBV19 to TRBJ2-1; no firm D call. This sample comprised peripheral blood, obtained on day 0 of AZD1222 vaccination. This receptor was taken from an adult in good health. CDR3 nucleotides: TGTGCCAGTAGTATTCGAGTCAGTTTGATCTACAATGAGCAGTTCTTC. Residues: CASSIRVSLIYNEQFF.